Each of the 27 T cell receptor beta chains below was sequenced from the same sample in a study of T cells in Graves' hyperthyroidism and ophthalmopathy. The source material, RNA transcripts, was used to amplify TCR beta CDR3 regions. First-round RT-PCR targeting the TCR CDR3 was performed with the HTBI primer set. TCRdb used MiXCR to reprocess the multiplex PCR reads, holding one entry per CDR3 protein. In the table there are around 340,000 distinct CDR3 sequences, about 20% of which are singletons. The source material was blood. The receptors stem from a woman aged 45-60 years with Graves' hyperthyroidism.

The chain employs TRBV7-9 and TRBJ2-5, with a tentative D call TRBD2 (5 bases). The germline V and J ends were trimmed by 4 bases and 0 bases, with 9 bases remaining between them. CDR1 SEHNR and CDR2 FQNEAQ come from the germline V gene (reference sequence). The CDR3 totals 14 residues. The CDR3 DNA reads TGTGCCAGCAGCTCGAGGGCGTACCAAGAGACCCAGTACTTC. It encodes CASSSRAYQETQYF.

The chain has TRBV12-3 or TRBV12-4 and TRBJ1-5; D call uncertain. The CDR3 totals 15 residues. Deletions cut 6 bases from V and 4 bases from J, with 16 bases between. CDR3 in amino acids: CASSRGPLGNQPQHF. Here the CDR3 DNA reads TGTGCCAGCAGCCGCGGGCCCCTGGGAAATCAGCCCCAGCATTTT.

This clonotype was detected a few times. The chain links TRBV19 to TRBJ2-1; D gene unclear. V lost 3 bases and J lost 6, with 9 bases in between. The CDR3 contains 13 residues. CDR1 and CDR2 (germline): LNHDA, SQIVND (reference sequence). CDR3 loop: CASSMVRFNEQFF. CDR3 in DNA: TGTGCCAGTAGTATGGTCAGGTTCAATGAGCAGTTCTTC.

J is TRBJ2-3 and V is TRBV2; a weak D match, TRBD2 (6 bases). CDR3 length: 15 amino acids. Trimming took off 4 bases at V and 1 base at J, with 12 bases between the two ends. CDR1 and CDR2 from the germline V gene are SNHLY and FYNNEI. The CDR3 region has the DNA TGTGCCAGCAGTGGGTCACAGCGGGGCACAGATACGCAGTATTTT. Its translation is CASSGSQRGTDTQYF.

Comments on this clonotype: At one end the junction does not follow the germline gene, possibly because of a read error. V and J are TRBV18 and TRBJ2-1, with 8 bases lining up with TRBD2. From germline, CDR1 is KGHSH and CDR2 LQKENI. This CDR3 has 16 amino acids. CDR3 region: CASSKGPAGDYNEQFF. DNA of the CDR3: TGCGCCAGCTCAAAGGGACCAGCGGGGGACTACAATGAGCAGTTCTTC. Full variable domain (outside the CDR3, taken from reference TRBV18 and TRBJ2-1): NAGVMQNPRHLVRRRGQEARLRCSPMKGHSHVYWYRQLPEEGLKFMVYLQKENIIDESGMPKERFSAEFPKEGPSILRIQQVVRGDSAAYFCASSKGPAGDYNEQFFGPGTRLTVL.

As DNA, the CDR3 is TGCAGTGCTAGAGTTGCCCGGGTGTGGGTCTTCGGCAAAAACATTCAGTACTTC. Translating gives CSARVARVWVFGKNIQYF. The chain employs TRBV20-1 and TRBJ2-4; D not resolved. The CDR3 has 18 amino acids. The V gene lost 1 base and the J gene lost 3 bases, with 22 bases spanning the gap. CDR1 and CDR2 from the germline V gene are DFQATT and SNEGSKA (reference sequence).

This clonotype has ten or more counts. The chain couples TRBV5-1 to TRBJ2-1; TRBD1 aligns across 7 bases. Germline CDR1 reads SGHRS; CDR2 reads YFSETQ. This CDR3 contains 15 residues. The trim removed 4 bases at V and 4 bases at J, leaving 8 bases unmatched. CDR3: CASSLGQEIYNEQFF. The CDR3 DNA reads TGCGCCAGCAGCCTTGGACAGGAAATATACAATGAGCAGTTCTTC. The complete variable domain, with remaining parts taken from reference TRBV5-1 and TRBJ2-1, reads KAGVTQTPRYLIKTRGQQVTLSCSPISGHRSVSWYQQTPGQGLQFLFEYFSETQRNKGNFPGRFSGRQFSNSRSEMNVSTLELGDSALYLCASSLGQEIYNEQFFGPGTRLTVL.

V is TRBV20-1 and J is TRBJ1-2; the D is unclear. V was shortened by 7 bases and J by 3 bases, with 12 bases between the two germline ends. From germline, CDR1 is DFQATT and CDR2 SNEGSKA (reference sequence). CDR3 length: 12 amino acids. Here the CDR3 DNA reads TGCAGTGGTAGCCTAGCGGACTATGGCTACACCTTC. Encoded protein: CSGSLADYGYTF.

This chain joins TRBV20-1 and TRBJ1-5; D unresolved. The CDR3 is made up of 11 amino acids. Trimming took 6 bases from V and 4 from J, leaving 7 bases between them. CDR1 and CDR2 from the germline V gene are DFQATT and SNEGSKA (reference sequence). The CDR3 region is CSAMANQPQHF. CDR3 DNA sequence: TGCAGTGCGATGGCTAATCAGCCCCAGCATTTT.

This clonotype has at least ten counts. This chain connects TRBV28 to TRBJ2-3, with 7 bases that match TRBD2. From germline, CDR1 is MDHEN and CDR2 SYDVKM. The CDR3 is 12 amino acids. With V trimmed by 8 bases and J by 6 bases, 5 bases remained unmatched. In nucleotides, the CDR3 is TGTGCCAGCGGGGAGGGGAGGGATACGCAGTATTTT. It translates to CASGEGRDTQYF.

This clonotype was detected a few times. This chain uses TRBV7-9 with TRBJ2-1; 12 nucleotides match TRBD2. This CDR3 is 16 amino acids long. V dropped 4 bases and J dropped 2; count of bases not matched to a gene: 3. Per the germline V gene, CDR1 is SEHNR and CDR2 is FQNEAQ (reference sequence). CDR3 in DNA: TGTGCCAGCAGCTCGCCTAGCGGGAGGGCCTACAATGAGCAGTTCTTC. Translating gives CASSSPSGRAYNEQFF.

In its sample, this clonotype was seen many times. The chain couples TRBV3-1 to TRBJ2-6; 7 nucleotides agree with TRBD1. Germline V gene lookup returns CDR1 LGHDT and CDR2 YNNKEL (reference sequence). There are 18 residues in the CDR3. The trim removed 4 bases at V and 0 bases at J, leaving 9 bases unmatched. CDR3 coding DNA: TGTGCCAGCAGCCCAAACTCGGGACAGAGCTCTGGGGCCAACGTCCTGACTTTC. It specifies CASSPNSGQSSGANVLTF.

The V and J genes are TRBV12-3 or TRBV12-4 and TRBJ2-1; TRBD2 is a possible D gene (5 bases). The V and J ends lost 8 bases and 7 bases respectively, with 21 bases between them. The CDR3 extends over 15 amino acids. The DNA for the CDR3 is TGTGCCAGCGGCTTGACGGACTTTCCTTTAAATGAGCAGTTCTTC. It yields the protein CASGLTDFPLNEQFF.

At least ten counts were recorded for this clonotype. The V call is TRBV30, the J call TRBJ2-3; a weak D match, TRBD1 (6 bases). V was pared by 2 bases and J by 4 bases, with 13 bases between. This CDR3 region has 14 residues. Germline V gene data show CDR1 as GTSNPN and CDR2 as SVGIG (reference sequence). The CDR3 DNA reads TGTGCCTGGAGTTACGCACAGGGACCAGATACGCAGTATTTT. This codes for CAWSYAQGPDTQYF.

Notes on this clonotype: A much bigger clone sits one base away, suggesting this may be a read error. The chain has TRBV12-3 or TRBV12-4 and TRBJ2-7, with D possibly being TRBD2 (6 bases). The CDR3 is 11 amino acids. For the CDR3, the DNA is TGTGCCAGCAGACAGGACTACGAGCAGCACTTC. Its protein is CASRQDYEQHF.

This clonotype was seen many times. This chain links TRBV12-3 or TRBV12-4 with TRBJ1-1, with no clear D. The V gene lost 6 bases and the J gene lost 5 bases, with 10 bases spanning the gap. The CDR3 runs to 12 residues. The DNA for the CDR3 is TGTGCCAGCAGGCCAAGACAAACTGAAGCTTTCTTT. This translates into CASRPRQTEAFF.

In this sample, this clonotype turned up many times. V is TRBV12-3 or TRBV12-4 and J is TRBJ2-1, with 9 bases that match TRBD2. This CDR3 has 15 amino acids. Trimming cost V 1 base and J 6 bases; bases outside gene matches: 4. The CDR3 DNA follows: TGTGCCAGCAGTTTAGGAGCGGGAGGTTCCAATGAGCAGTTCTTC. It specifies CASSLGAGGSNEQFF.

In its sample, this clonotype was seen a few times. This rearrangement joins TRBV20-1 to TRBJ2-1, with D perhaps TRBD2 (6 bases). CDR3 length: 15 amino acids. The V gene's germline CDR1 is DFQATT and CDR2 SNEGSKA (reference sequence). Trimming left V 5 bases short and J 3 bases short, with 17 bases between. CDR3 DNA sequence: TGCAGTGCTGCAGGAGGGCTAGCGAACTACAATGAGCAGTTCTTC. Its translation: CSAAGGLANYNEQFF.

The rearrangement uses TRBV6-6 and TRBJ1-2; D is perhaps TRBD1 (5 bases). The CDR3 is 15 residues long. Germline loops: CDR1 MNHNY, CDR2 SVGAGI (reference sequence). The V end was cut by 0 bases, the J end by 0 bases, with 8 bases between. CDR3 sequence reads: CASSYSGEANYGYTF. As DNA, the CDR3 is TGTGCCAGCAGTTACTCGGGGGAAGCTAACTATGGCTACACCTTC.

This clonotype was counted at least ten times. CDR3 bases: TGTGCCAGCAGCTCACGACTTCTAGGTTCTGTAAACAATGAGCAGTTCTTC. Its translation is CASSSRLLGSVNNEQFF. The chain employs TRBV11-2 and TRBJ2-1; D not resolved. CDR1 SGHAT and CDR2 FQNNGV come from the germline V gene. V lost 4 bases and J lost 5, with 21 bases in between. The CDR3 length is 17 residues.

This clonotype has at least ten counts. V gene TRBV20-1 combines with J gene TRBJ1-2; 9 bases map to TRBD1. Trimming took 6 bases from V and 4 from J; bases not matched to a gene: 6. There are 13 residues in the CDR3. Germline V lookup: CDR1 DFQATT, CDR2 SNEGSKA (reference sequence). The CDR3: CSATGQGSYGYTF. CDR3 DNA: TGCAGTGCAACGGGACAGGGTAGCTATGGCTACACCTTC.

This clonotype was counted at least ten times. This sequence joins TRBV6-1 and TRBJ1-1, with no clear D. CDR1 is MNHNS and CDR2 is SASEGT in the germline V gene. The CDR3 is 13 residues long. With 5 bases removed from V and 3 bases from J, the gap between germline ends came to 10 bases. The CDR3 DNA reads as TGTGCCAGCAGTATTGTGCGGGACACTGAAGCTTTCTTT. Amino acid sequence: CASSIVRDTEAFF.

The chain combines TRBV11-2 with TRBJ2-1, with TRBD2 matching over 10 bases. CDR1 SGHAT and CDR2 FQNNGV come from the germline V gene. V shed 3 bases and J 9 bases; nucleotides not matched to a gene: 5. There are 14 residues in the CDR3. The CDR3 coding sequence is TGTGCCAGCAGCTTCGGACTAGCGGTTACTGAGCAGTTCTTC. Translation gives CASSFGLAVTEQFF.

This clonotype was recorded at least ten times. The chain recombines TRBV20-1 with TRBJ2-7; 7 bases line up with TRBD2. The CDR3 length is 15 residues. Trimming cost V 5 bases and J 1 base; bases outside gene matches: 11. Germline CDR1 reads DFQATT; CDR2 reads SNEGSKA (reference sequence). CDR3 DNA: TGCAGTGCTGACTTTAGCGGGTCCCAATCCTACGAGCAGTACTTC. This translates into CSADFSGSQSYEQYF.

This clonotype was observed at least ten times. The chain has TRBV18 and TRBJ2-3, with 7 bases that match TRBD2. The CDR3 length is 15 residues. V gave up 0 bases and J gave up 6 bases; unmatched junction bases: 6. Looked up from germline, CDR1 is KGHSH and CDR2 is LQKENI. The chain's CDR3 is CASSPPSGEGDTQYF. As DNA, the CDR3 is TGTGCCAGCTCACCACCCAGCGGGGAAGGGGATACGCAGTATTTT.

Comment on this clonotype: A much larger clone differs by one base, so this may be a read error. V gene TRBV2 combines with J gene TRBJ2-2; the D gene is possibly TRBD2 (6 bases). The CDR3 consists of 15 residues. Germline lookup yields CDR1 SNHLY and CDR2 FYNNEI. DNA for the CDR3: TGTGCCAGCCGTGAAGCTAGCGCCAACACCGGGGAGCTGTTTTTT. It yields the protein CASREASANTGELFF.

The chain is built from TRBV28 and TRBJ1-3, with D possibly TRBD1 on 5 matching bases. Trimming removed 2 bases at V and 0 bases at J, with 8 bases between. Germline V lookup: CDR1 MDHEN, CDR2 SYDVKM. The CDR3 runs to 15 residues. The CDR3 sequence: CASSLDGTSGNTIYF. CDR3 bases: TGTGCCAGCAGTTTAGACGGGACCTCTGGAAACACCATATATTTT.